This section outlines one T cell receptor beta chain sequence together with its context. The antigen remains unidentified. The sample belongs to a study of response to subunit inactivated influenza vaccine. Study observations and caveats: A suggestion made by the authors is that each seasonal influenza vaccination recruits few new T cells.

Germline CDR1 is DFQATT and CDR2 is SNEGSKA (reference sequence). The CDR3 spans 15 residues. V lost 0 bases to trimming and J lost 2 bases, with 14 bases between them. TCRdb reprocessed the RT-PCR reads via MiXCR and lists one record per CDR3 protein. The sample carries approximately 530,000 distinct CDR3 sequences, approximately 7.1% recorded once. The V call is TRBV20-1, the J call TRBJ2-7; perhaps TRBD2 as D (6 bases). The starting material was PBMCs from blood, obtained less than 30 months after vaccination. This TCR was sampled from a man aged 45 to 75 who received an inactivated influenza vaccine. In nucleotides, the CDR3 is TGCAGTGCTAGAGATCTAGGCCGGACTACCTACGAGCAGTACTTC. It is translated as CSARDLGRTTYEQYF.